The present TCR beta chain was sequenced within a study of T cell repertoires in cytomegalovirus infection (dated 2019 in TCRdb). Notes on the research overall: Donor HLA type was relevant to the analysis, as public TCR beta signatures indicated carriage of CMV infection together with the matching HLA type. Summary of the overall study and its limitations: In both this cohort and an independent cohort of some 380 donors, the cumulative frequency of public TCR beta family members distinguished carriers of CMV infection plus the relevant HLA type. In the ex vivo response, HLA-C-restricted CMV-specific TCR beta clonotypes were dominant, and in two of eight donors the single most frequent clonotype came from this HLA-C-restricted group.

With respect to this clonotype: Its binding antigen is unknown. Within one base of it there is no much larger clone, and no base qualities were kept.

The CDR3 contains 14 residues, cysteine and phenylalanine counted. The retained sequence is limited to the CDR3, 42 bases, with the frame set at the first base. As encoded in the germline V gene, CDR1 is SGHTA while CDR2 is FQGNSA. The junction shows trimming of 4 bases on V and 3 bases on J, plus 10 bases between the germline ends. Sequencing used an Illumina HiSeq 1500. The raw public data were reprocessed by TCRdb itself: fastp quality trimming at Q25, MiXCR clonotype calling, in-frame beta chains only. CDR3 protein sequences are deduplicated, and each keeps its most common genes and DNA. The sample table holds 300,000 to 400,000 distinct CDR3 sequences, of which approximately 18% were seen once. Of the sample, 8.7% falls within the top ten clones.

Sequencing input: PBMCs. Recombination joined TRBV7-2 with TRBJ2-1; the D gene is possibly TRBD1 or TRBD2, with 5 bases matching each. This TCR came from a human donor in good health (CMV status not recorded). Some clones in this sample may be carry-over from other donors' samples. Here is the DNA: TGTGCCAGCAGCTCTGGGACGGACTACAATGAGCAGTTCTTC. Translated, this gives CASSSGTDYNEQFF.